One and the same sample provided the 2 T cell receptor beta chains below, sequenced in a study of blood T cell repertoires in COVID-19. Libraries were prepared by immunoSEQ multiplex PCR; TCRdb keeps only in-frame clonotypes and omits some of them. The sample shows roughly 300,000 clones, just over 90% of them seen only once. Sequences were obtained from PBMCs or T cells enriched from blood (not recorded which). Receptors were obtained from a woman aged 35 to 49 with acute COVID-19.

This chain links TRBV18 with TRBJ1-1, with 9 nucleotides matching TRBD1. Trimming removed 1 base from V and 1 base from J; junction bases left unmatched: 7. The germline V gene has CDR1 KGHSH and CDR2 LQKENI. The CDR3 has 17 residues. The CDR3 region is CASSPLTGTGKNTEAFF. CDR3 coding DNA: TGTGCCAGCTCACCACTTACCGGGACAGGGAAGAACACTGAAGCTTTCTTT.

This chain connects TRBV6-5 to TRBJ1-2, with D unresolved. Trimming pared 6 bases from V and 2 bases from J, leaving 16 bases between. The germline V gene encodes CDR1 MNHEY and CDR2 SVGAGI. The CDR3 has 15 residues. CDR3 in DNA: TGTGCCAGCAGGCCCCGGGGAGAGGCAAACTATGGCTACACCTTC. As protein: CASRPRGEANYGYTF.